The 8 T cell receptor beta chains in this list originate from one sample, sequenced in a study of blood T cell repertoires in COVID-19. Clones were read by immunoSEQ multiplex PCR, and TCRdb kept only the in-frame ones, dropping some. Among some 150,000 clones listed, roughly 82% were seen once. Sequencing was carried out using peripheral blood. Receptors were obtained from a human donor in a cohort sampled during active COVID-19.

The CDR3 loop is CASRGRYTGELFF. CDR3 nucleotide sequence: TGTGCCAGCAGGGGGAGGTACACCGGGGAGCTGTTTTTT. The chain combines TRBV27 with TRBJ2-2, with a weak D call TRBD2 (6 bases). Trimming shortened V by 6 bases and J by 3 bases, and 8 bases separated the two germline ends. The CDR3 length is 13 residues. The germline CDR1 and CDR2 sequences are MNHEY and SMNVEV (reference sequence).

This clone occurred a few times. V gene TRBV6-2 or TRBV6-3 combines with J gene TRBJ1-1, with 8 bases matching TRBD1. Germline assignment: CDR1 MNHEY and CDR2 SVGEGT. This CDR3 is 13 amino acids long. Unmatched junction bases numbered 4, after V lost 5 bases and J lost 5 bases. CDR3 sequence: CASSRTGMTEAFF. CDR3 bases: TGTGCCAGCAGTCGGACAGGGATGACTGAAGCTTTCTTT.

V usage is TRBV28 and J usage is TRBJ1-2; a possible D gene is TRBD1 (6 bases). V was shortened by 7 bases and J by 1 base, with 22 bases between the two germline ends. CDR1 is MDHEN and CDR2 is SYDVKM in the germline V gene. CDR3 length: 17 residues. The CDR3 is CASTLGGGLALNYGYTF. For the CDR3, the DNA is TGTGCCAGCACCCTCGGCGGGGGGCTGGCCCTTAACTATGGCTACACCTTC.

This rearrangement joins TRBV30 to TRBJ2-7; 10 bases agree with TRBD1. This CDR3 contains 13 residues. With V trimmed by 3 bases and J by 5 bases, 4 bases remained unmatched. Per the germline V gene, CDR1 is GTSNPN and CDR2 is SVGIG (reference sequence). CDR3 sequence reads: CAWRDRGLNEQYF. The CDR3 region has the DNA TGTGCCTGGAGAGACAGGGGGCTCAACGAGCAGTACTTC.

The J gene is TRBJ1-2, the V gene TRBV30; 7 bases line up with TRBD1. This CDR3 is built from 17 residues. V trimming: 2 bases; J trimming: 5 bases; junction bases outside the gene matches: 17. CDR1 GTSNPN and CDR2 SVGIG come from the germline V gene (reference sequence). The CDR3 reads CAWSPGQVGVISYGYTF. For the CDR3, the DNA is TGTGCCTGGAGTCCAGGACAGGTCGGGGTCATATCATATGGCTACACCTTC.

The V gene is TRBV24-1, the J gene TRBJ2-5, with TRBD2 matching over 8 bases. V shed 3 bases, J shed 3 bases, and the junction held 8 bases outside the gene matches. This CDR3 spans 16 amino acids. CDR1 is KGHDR, CDR2 SFDVKD, per germline. The CDR3 spells CATSDRGGGMEETQYF. The CDR3 bases are TGTGCCACCAGTGATCGGGGCGGGGGGATGGAAGAGACCCAGTACTTC.

This sequence joins TRBV9 and TRBJ1-1; 7 nucleotides line up with TRBD1. CDR1 and CDR2 (germline): SGDLS, YYNGEE. V shed 3 bases, J shed 1 base, and the junction held 6 bases outside the gene matches. This CDR3 region has 15 residues. CDR3 sequence: CASSAGGRQNTEAFF. The CDR3 nucleotides read TGTGCCAGCAGCGCAGGGGGTCGGCAGAACACTGAAGCTTTCTTT. Full variable domain (missing parts from reference TRBV9 and TRBJ1-1): DSGVTQTPKHLITATGQRVTLRCSPRSGDLSVYWYQQSLDQGLQFLIQYYNGEERAKGNILERFSAQQFPDLHSELNLSSLELGDSALYFCASSAGGRQNTEAFFGQGTRLTVV.

The J gene is TRBJ2-7, the V gene TRBV30, with 7 bases matching TRBD2. Looked up from germline, CDR1 is GTSNPN and CDR2 is SVGIG (reference sequence). The CDR3 consists of 14 residues. The V and J ends lost 3 bases and 6 bases, in that order; junction bases with no gene match: 11. This chain's CDR3 is CAWRPGLTSVEQYF. The CDR3 DNA sequence: TGTGCCTGGAGGCCGGGACTCACTAGCGTCGAGCAGTACTTC.